The text below deals with one T cell receptor (beta chain). The antigen is not known. A much larger clonotype is one base distant, so this may be a read error. The CDR3 has 11 amino acids. Germline V gives CDR1 KGHDR, CDR2 SFDVKD. This entry comes from a study of identical twins. A template switching step contributed a universal primer site, while unique molecular identifiers were present in the cDNA. In TCRdb, the 5' RACE reads were re-called with MiXCR into one record per CDR3 protein. The profile shows approximately 1.8 million distinct CDR3 sequences, roughly 35% of them singletons. Study outcomes and limitations: There was an excess of low generation probability in the out-of-frame alpha sequences that twins shared. Invariant MAIT and iNKT cells are populations that could partly confound zero-insertion analyses. Without tracking the same donors, conclusions rested on cross-sectional statistical analysis.

Material: cord blood. The chain has TRBV24-1 and TRBJ2-5, with TRBD2 as a possible D gene (6 bases). This receptor was identified in a newborn girl in good health. The CDR3 DNA is TGTTCCACCAGTGACGGGGGAAAGCAGTACTTC. Its translation: CSTSDGGKQYF.